Below are 31 T cell receptor beta chains sequenced from a single sample in a study of cytotoxic CD8 clonotypes in ibrutinib-treated CLL. Profiling relied on immunoSEQ multiplex PCR, and the TCRdb table lists in-frame clones only, not all of them. The sample lists roughly 190,000 clones, approximately 72% occurring once. Sample: PBMCs, taken after 24 months of ibrutinib treatment. Source of these receptors: a human donor with chronic lymphocytic leukemia.

This rearrangement joins TRBV9 to TRBJ2-1; 7 positions match TRBD2. Germline trimming cut 3 bases from V and 7 bases from J; bases unmatched to any gene: 10. This CDR3 spans 15 amino acids. From germline, CDR1 is SGDLS and CDR2 YYNGEE. CDR3 bases: TGTGCCAGCAGCGCTACTAGCGAGAAGTGGAATGAGCAGTTCTTC. As protein: CASSATSEKWNEQFF.

This chain connects TRBV30 to TRBJ2-2; D unclear. The V and J ends lost 0 bases and 7 bases respectively, with 9 bases between them. The V gene's germline CDR1 is GTSNPN and CDR2 SVGIG (reference sequence). The CDR3 has 13 amino acids. The CDR3 spells CAWSVRSDGELFF. Here the CDR3 DNA reads TGTGCCTGGAGTGTTCGCAGTGACGGGGAGCTGTTTTTT.

V and J are TRBV4-3 and TRBJ1-2, with a weak D call TRBD1 (6 bases). With 0 bases removed from V and 3 bases from J, the gap between germline ends came to 17 bases. Germline assignment: CDR1 LGHNA and CDR2 YSLEER. This CDR3 is built from 17 residues. CDR3 loop: CASSQDGGYGVDYGYTF. The DNA for the CDR3 is TGCGCCAGCAGCCAAGATGGGGGCTATGGGGTTGACTATGGCTACACCTTC.

The CDR3: CASSLGQGSNEKLFF. In DNA form, the CDR3 reads TGCGCCAGCAGCTTGGGCCAGGGTTCTAATGAAAAACTGTTTTTT. The chain employs TRBV5-1 and TRBJ1-4; a weak D match, TRBD1 (5 bases). The CDR3 spans 15 residues. Trimming removed 0 bases from V and 3 bases from J, with 9 bases in between. Germline assignment: CDR1 SGHRS and CDR2 YFSETQ. Based on the CDR3 plus reference TRBV5-1 and TRBJ1-4, the full variable domain is KAGVTQTPRYLIKTRGQQVTLSCSPISGHRSVSWYQQTPGQGLQFLFEYFSETQRNKGNFPGRFSGRQFSNSRSEMNVSTLELGDSALYLCASSLGQGSNEKLFFGSGTQLSVL.

V and J are TRBV5-6 and TRBJ1-2; D gene uncertain. The V gene's germline CDR1 is SGHDT and CDR2 YYEEEE. V dropped 0 bases and J dropped 3 bases, with 18 bases sitting between them. The CDR3 is made up of 17 amino acids. The CDR3, as DNA: TGTGCCAGCAGCTTGGGGTTGGATGCGGCAGAGCACTATGGCTACACCTTC. It yields the protein CASSLGLDAAEHYGYTF.

The V call is TRBV2, the J call TRBJ2-3, with TRBD2 matching over 14 bases. This CDR3 is 17 amino acids long. Germline assignment: CDR1 SNHLY and CDR2 FYNNEI. J gave up 3 bases and V 6 bases, and 8 bases lay outside the gene matches. The CDR3 region is CASSTGTSGSSTDTQYF. The CDR3 nucleotides read TGTGCCAGCAGCACCGGGACTAGCGGGAGTTCGACAGATACGCAGTATTTT.

The gene calls are TRBV2 and TRBJ1-1, with no clear D. Trimming stripped 7 bases from V and 10 bases from J, with 10 bases between. This CDR3 is built from 10 residues. Germline CDR1 reads SNHLY; CDR2 reads FYNNEI. CDR3 DNA sequence: TGTGCCAGCAATCCGAATGGAGCTTTCTTT. This codes for CASNPNGAFF.

The chain employs TRBV15 and TRBJ2-7, with a weak D call TRBD1 (5 bases). The germline V gene has CDR1 LNHNV and CDR2 YYDKDF (reference sequence). V lost 8 bases and J lost 2, with 16 bases in between. This CDR3 comprises 14 residues. This chain's CDR3 is CATSEAGNTYEQYF. CDR3 nucleotide sequence: TGTGCCACCTCCGAGGCAGGGAATACCTACGAGCAGTACTTC.

This clone was detected a few times. The rearrangement links TRBV27 to TRBJ2-2, with a possible D match to TRBD2 (6 bases). Trimming removed 2 bases from V and 4 bases from J, with 11 bases in between. Germline CDR1 and CDR2: MNHEY and SMNVEV (reference sequence). The CDR3 runs to 15 residues. As DNA, the CDR3 is TGTGCCAGCAGTTTAGTTGGCGGGGTCACCGGGGAGCTGTTTTTT. Amino acid sequence: CASSLVGGVTGELFF.

The V and J genes are TRBV19 and TRBJ2-1; the match to TRBD2 covers 10 bases. V gave up 4 bases and J gave up 8 bases; unmatched junction bases: 8. The CDR3 sequence is 15 residues long. CDR1 and CDR2 (germline): LNHDA, SQIVND (reference sequence). The CDR3 reads CASSTLAGGGHEQFF. CDR3 nucleotides: TGTGCCAGTAGTACCTTAGCGGGAGGTGGCCATGAGCAGTTCTTC.

J is TRBJ2-3 and V is TRBV5-6; 7 bases fit TRBD1. With V trimmed by 4 bases and J by 3 bases, 11 bases remained unmatched. The germline V gene has CDR1 SGHDT and CDR2 YYEEEE. This CDR3 has 16 residues. CDR3: CASSPRTGAPTDTQYF. The CDR3 bases are TGTGCCAGCAGCCCTCGAACAGGGGCGCCTACAGATACGCAGTATTTT.

V usage is TRBV4-3 and J usage is TRBJ2-5; D unresolved. The CDR3 is 13 residues long. Per the germline V gene, CDR1 is LGHNA and CDR2 is YSLEER. With 0 bases removed from V and 2 bases from J, the gap between germline ends came to 4 bases. The CDR3 nucleotides are TGCGCCAGCAGCCAAGATAGACAAGAGACCCAGTACTTC. It codes for CASSQDRQETQYF.

This clone was recorded only once. The genes are TRBV7-3 and TRBJ2-1; 11 bases map to TRBD2. Trimming removed 5 bases from V and 9 bases from J; junction bases left unmatched: 12. The CDR3 is 16 residues long. The germline gives CDR1 SGHTA, CDR2 FQGTGA. Here the CDR3 reads CASSVHGTSGRAEQFF. The CDR3 coding sequence is TGTGCCAGCAGCGTACATGGGACTAGCGGACGGGCTGAGCAGTTCTTC.

The rearrangement uses TRBV9 and TRBJ1-2; tentative D call: TRBD1 (5 bases). The germline gives CDR1 SGDLS, CDR2 YYNGEE. The CDR3 totals 14 residues. V shed 2 bases and J shed 5 bases, with 13 bases lying between them. The CDR3 nucleotides are TGTGCCAGCAGCGTCGGTATGACAGAATATGGCTACACCTTC. It translates to CASSVGMTEYGYTF.

J is TRBJ1-2 and V is TRBV4-1; 10 bases match TRBD1. The V gene end was trimmed by 1 base and the J gene end by 7 bases; junction bases not matched to a gene: 6. The CDR3 has 15 residues. Germline V CDR1 and CDR2: MGHRA, YSYEKL. The CDR3 protein is CASSQVRRTGGGYTF. The CDR3 coding sequence is TGCGCCAGCAGCCAAGTAAGGCGGACAGGGGGTGGCTACACCTTC.

The chain carries TRBV5-6 and TRBJ1-4, with no clear D. This CDR3 comprises 13 residues. V lost 3 bases and J 6 bases, leaving 9 bases between the germline ends. The germline V gene encodes CDR1 SGHDT and CDR2 YYEEEE. In DNA, the CDR3 is TGTGCCAGCAGCTCAATCCGGCATGAAAAACTGTTTTTT. It specifies CASSSIRHEKLFF.

This clone has only a few counts. The rearrangement links TRBV11-2 to TRBJ1-4; D is unclear. The V gene lost 0 bases and the J gene lost 8 bases, with 10 bases spanning the gap. CDR1 and CDR2 from the germline V gene are SGHAT and FQNNGV. This CDR3 has 14 amino acids. The CDR3 DNA is TGTGCCAGCAGCTTAGAGGGGTCGGGGGAAAAACTGTTTTTT. Amino acid sequence: CASSLEGSGEKLFF.

This chain connects TRBV7-9 to TRBJ1-2; 8 nucleotides match TRBD1. J gave up 7 bases and V 4 bases, and 5 bases lay outside the gene matches. Germline V gene data show CDR1 as SEHNR and CDR2 as FQNEAQ (reference sequence). The CDR3 extends over 13 amino acids. Here the CDR3 DNA reads TGTGCCAGCAGCTCCAGACAGGGGTCTGGCTACACCTTC. As protein: CASSSRQGSGYTF.

The table lists this clone with a few counts. The V gene is TRBV4-3, the J gene TRBJ2-2; TRBD2 might be the D (6 bases). This CDR3 is built from 17 residues. CDR1 is LGHNA, CDR2 YSLEER, per germline. V was trimmed by 1 base and J by 5 bases, leaving 17 bases between them. The CDR3 here is CASSQVLEGGGTGELFF. CDR3 sequence (DNA): TGCGCCAGCAGCCAAGTGTTGGAGGGCGGAGGGACCGGGGAGCTGTTTTTT.

V and J are TRBV6-5 and TRBJ1-5; D is ambiguous. The CDR3 sequence is 15 residues long. Germline V gene sequence: CDR1 MNHEY, CDR2 SVGAGI. Trimming took off 3 bases at V and 2 bases at J, with 11 bases between the two ends. The CDR3, as DNA: TGTGCCAGCAGTTATAGGGTAGGACGCAATCAGCCCCAGCATTTT. Its translation is CASSYRVGRNQPQHF.

J is TRBJ2-5 and V is TRBV7-6; D not certain. Germline V lookup: CDR1 SGHVS, CDR2 FNYEAQ. CDR3 length: 12 amino acids. V was clipped by 5 bases and J by 2 bases, with 6 bases between them. The CDR3 sequence: CASSRPQETQYF. The CDR3 bases are TGTGCCAGCAGCCGCCCACAAGAGACCCAGTACTTC.

This clone was seen more than once but under ten times. CDR3 bases: TGCGCCAGCAGCCAAGATCGAGGACAGGGGGATCAGCCCCAGCATTTT. Encoded protein: CASSQDRGQGDQPQHF. The chain joins TRBV4-3 to TRBJ1-5, with TRBD1 identical over 10 bases. The CDR3 contains 16 residues. Trimming cost V 0 bases and J 5 bases; bases outside gene matches: 4. Germline-derived CDR1 and CDR2 are LGHNA and YSLEER.

This chain uses TRBV4-3 with TRBJ2-7, with 10 bases fitting TRBD2. The CDR3 length is 15 residues. V shed 4 bases and J 2 bases; nucleotides not matched to a gene: 5. Germline CDR1 is LGHNA and CDR2 is YSLEER. The CDR3, as DNA: TGCGCCAGCAGCCCCCTAGCGGGAGACGCCTACGAGCAGTACTTC. It encodes CASSPLAGDAYEQYF.

This clone was seen a single time. This rearrangement joins TRBV6-5 to TRBJ2-2; the D is unclear. Trimming stripped 2 bases from V and 4 bases from J, with 5 bases between. CDR1 is MNHEY and CDR2 is SVGAGI in the germline V gene. The length of the CDR3 is 13 residues. This CDR3 reads CASSYGVTGELFF. In DNA, the CDR3 is TGTGCCAGCAGTTACGGAGTCACCGGGGAGCTGTTTTTT.

The rearrangement uses TRBV5-1 and TRBJ1-3; D may be TRBD1 (6 bases). CDR1 and CDR2 (germline): SGHRS, YFSETQ. Between the trimmed V and J ends, which lost 0 bases and 2 bases, there was a span of 12 bases. This CDR3 comprises 16 residues. The CDR3: CASSLERGVTGNTIYF. For the CDR3, the DNA is TGCGCCAGCAGCTTGGAGAGGGGGGTTACTGGAAACACCATATATTTT.

The chain uses TRBV9 and TRBJ2-5, with 10 bases fitting TRBD2. The length of the CDR3 is 18 residues. Germline V gene data show CDR1 as SGDLS and CDR2 as YYNGEE. The V gene end was trimmed by 0 bases and the J gene end by 2 bases; junction bases not matched to a gene: 10. CDR3 nucleotides: TGTGCCAGCAGCGTAGGATTCCGGACTAGCGGCCAACAAGAGACCCAGTACTTC. Protein: CASSVGFRTSGQQETQYF.

The CDR3 sequence: CASSESSYGYTF. The CDR3 nucleotides read TGCGCCAGCAGTGAGTCCAGTTATGGCTACACCTTC. The rearrangement links TRBV10-1 to TRBJ1-2, with D hard to call. Per the germline V gene, CDR1 is WNHNN and CDR2 is SYGVQD (reference sequence). CDR3 length: 12 residues. V lost 0 bases to trimming and J lost 5 bases, with 4 bases between them.

The J gene is TRBJ2-1, the V gene TRBV7-9; 8 bases match TRBD2. The CDR3 sequence is 15 residues long. Germline assignment: CDR1 SEHNR and CDR2 FQNEAQ (reference sequence). After removal of 7 bases from V and 4 bases from J, the junction contained 9 bases not matched to a gene. CDR3: CASNIVAGRYNEQFF. The CDR3 DNA is TGTGCCAGCAACATAGTAGCGGGGAGATACAATGAGCAGTTCTTC.

The V gene is TRBV29-1, the J gene TRBJ2-6; the D is unclear. Germline CDR1 SQVTM, CDR2 ANQGSEA. CDR3 length: 16 amino acids. Trimming removed 0 bases from V and 1 base from J, with 10 bases in between. In DNA form, the CDR3 reads TGCAGCGTTGAAGAGGGCAGGCTATCTGGGGCCAACGTCCTGACTTTC. This encodes CSVEEGRLSGANVLTF.

This rearrangement joins TRBV4-1 to TRBJ2-7; no firm D call. There are 14 residues in the CDR3. Per germline, CDR1 MGHRA and CDR2 YSYEKL. The V and J ends lost 4 bases and 5 bases respectively, with 15 bases between them. The CDR3 region is CASSPGPSRNEQYF. CDR3 in DNA: TGCGCCAGCAGCCCAGGCCCCAGTAGGAACGAGCAGTACTTC.

This chain links TRBV10-3 with TRBJ1-5; D possibly corresponds to TRBD1 (5 bases). From germline, CDR1 is ENHRY and CDR2 SYGVKD. The CDR3 contains 13 residues. V shed 7 bases and J shed 4 bases, with 11 bases lying between them. DNA of the CDR3: TGTGCCATCACGGGGCAGCGAAATCAGCCCCAGCATTTT. Translated: CAITGQRNQPQHF.